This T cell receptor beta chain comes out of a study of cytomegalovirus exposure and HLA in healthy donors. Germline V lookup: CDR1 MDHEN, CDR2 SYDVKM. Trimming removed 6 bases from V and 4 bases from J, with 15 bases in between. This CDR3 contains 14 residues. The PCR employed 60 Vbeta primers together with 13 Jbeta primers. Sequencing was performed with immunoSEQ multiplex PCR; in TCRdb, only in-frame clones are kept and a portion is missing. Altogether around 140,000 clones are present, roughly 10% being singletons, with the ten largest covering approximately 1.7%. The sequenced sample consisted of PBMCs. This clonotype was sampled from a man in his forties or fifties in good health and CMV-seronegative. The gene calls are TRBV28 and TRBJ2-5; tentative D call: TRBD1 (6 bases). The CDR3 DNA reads TGTGCCAGCAGGGAACAGGGCCCATTAGAGACCCAGTACTTC. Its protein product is CASREQGPLETQYF.